The present T cell receptor (beta chain) was sequenced within a study of early T cells in non-severe SARS-CoV-2 infection. The library protocol tagged individual cDNA molecules with unique molecular identifiers. TCRdb passed the 5' RACE reads through MiXCR, listing each CDR3 protein once. Here the sample spans 75,000 to 100,000 distinct CDR3 sequences, about 15% being singletons. The CDR3 consists of 13 residues. The germline V gene encodes CDR1 WSHSY and CDR2 SAAADI. V lost 8 bases, J lost 7 bases, and 15 bases lay in between. In this sample, this clonotype turned up many times. V is TRBV10-2 and J is TRBJ2-4; no firm D call. Sequenced: whole blood. The clonotype comes from an adult who was a healthcare worker with PCR-confirmed SARS-CoV-2 infection or an uninfected control (not recorded which). This CDR3 reads CASLARQTNIQYF. CDR3 nucleotides: TGCGCCAGCTTGGCTCGACAAACCAACATTCAGTACTTC.